Listed below are T cell receptor beta chains from one sample, sequenced in a study of a mutant IDH1 vaccine in newly diagnosed glioma. Which antigens these TCRs recognize remains unknown. Sequenced by immunoSEQ multiplex PCR; TCRdb stores in-frame clones only, minus some. The table lists 60,000 or so clones, around 89% of them singletons. The sequencing used PBMCs, collected from a glioma patient whose treatment included an IDH1 peptide vaccine. The source of these receptors is a woman aged 40 to 55 with glioma. The CDR3 runs from the conserved cysteine through the conserved F or W. A D gene is named only where the DNA matches it firmly. Size is stated for part of the rows, as once, few or many counts, or as a class when the clone is expanded.

. TRBJ1-3 TRBD1 TRBV10-1 CASSALGQVPGNTIYF TGCGCCAGCAGTGCCCTTGGACAGGTCCCCGGAAACACCATATATTTT
. TRBJ1-5 TRBD1 TRBV28 CATSRQGVSQPQHF TGTGCCACCTCTCGACAGGGAGTAAGCCAGCCCCAGCATTTT
. TRBJ1-5 . TRBV6-1 CASSPRPNQPQHF TGTGCCAGCAGTCCCCGGCCGAATCAGCCCCAGCATTTT
. TRBJ2-7 TRBD2 TRBV13 CASSLGTSTYEQYF TGTGCCAGCAGCTTAGGGACTAGCACCTACGAGCAGTACTTC
. TRBJ1-6 . TRBV9 CASSGSGLGGNSPLHF TGTGCCAGCAGCGGATCGGGTCTGGGAGGTAATTCACCCCTCCACTTT
. TRBJ1-1 . TRBV9 CASNPRGATEAFF TGTGCCAGCAACCCCCGGGGGGCCACTGAAGCTTTCTTT
. TRBJ2-1 TRBD1 TRBV19 CASSDRAVDEQFF TGTGCCAGTAGTGACAGGGCCGTGGATGAGCAGTTCTTC
. TRBJ1-1 . TRBV18 CASGATPNTEAFF TGTGCCAGCGGGGCAACCCCGAACACTGAAGCTTTCTTT
. TRBJ2-5 . TRBV30 CAWSLSGSQYF TGTGCCTGGAGCCTCTCCGGGTCCCAGTACTTC
. TRBJ1-2 . TRBV27 CASSPWQGYGYTF TGTGCCAGCAGTCCTTGGCAGGGCTATGGCTACACCTTC
. TRBJ2-5 . TRBV19 CASSSPRGGETQYF TGTGCCAGTAGCAGCCCTCGAGGGGGGGAGACCCAGTACTTC
. TRBJ1-2 . TRBV2 CASSDGPGYGYTF TGTGCCAGCAGTGATGGGCCTGGCTATGGCTACACCTTC
. TRBJ2-1 . TRBV2 CASSKGDEQFF TGTGCCAGCAGCAAGGGGGATGAGCAGTTCTTC
. TRBJ1-1 TRBD1 TRBV4-2 CASSQAGTGGTEAFF TGTGCCAGCAGCCAAGCGGGGACAGGGGGCACTGAAGCTTTCTTT
. TRBJ2-2 . TRBV7-9 CAGIQGVGELFF TGTGCCGGGATACAGGGAGTCGGGGAGCTGTTTTTT
. TRBJ1-1 . TRBV4-2 CASSQGTLWTDTEAFF TGTGCCAGCAGCCAAGGGACACTATGGACGGACACTGAAGCTTTCTTT
. TRBJ2-2 TRBD1 TRBV13 CASRDRGDTGELFF TGTGCCAGCAGGGACAGGGGAGACACCGGGGAGCTGTTTTTT
. TRBJ2-2 TRBD2 TRBV4-1 CASSQDKLAANTGELFF TGCGCCAGCAGCCAAGATAAACTAGCGGCGAACACCGGGGAGCTGTTTTTT
. TRBJ1-5 . TRBV7-2 CASSLLTRGNQPQHF TGTGCCAGCAGCTTACTAACGCGGGGCAATCAGCCCCAGCATTTT
. TRBJ1-6 . TRBV4-1 CASSQPGPAISPLHF TGCGCCAGCAGCCAACCCGGTCCTGCCATTTCACCCCTCCACTTT
. TRBJ2-1 TRBD2 TRBV7-9 CASIVPLAGGWNEQFF TGTGCCAGCATCGTACCCCTAGCGGGAGGGTGGAATGAGCAGTTCTTC
. TRBJ1-4 . TRBV7-9 CASSLDGTPIF TGTGCCAGCAGCTTAGATGGGACTCCCATTTTT
. TRBJ1-1 . TRBV6-4 CASSDVTEAFF TGTGCCAGCAGTGACGTAACTGAAGCTTTCTTT
. TRBJ2-3 . TRBV7-2 CASSLGWGDTQYF TGTGCCAGCAGCCTAGGATGGGGGGATACGCAGTATTTT
. TRBJ2-5 . TRBV4-1 CASSQGGFRGETQYF TGCGCCAGCAGCCAAGGCGGGTTCAGGGGAGAGACCCAGTACTTC
. TRBJ1-3 . TRBV6-6 CASSYPLLQGTDTIYF TGTGCCAGCAGTTACCCCCTGTTACAGGGAACGGACACCATATATTTT
. TRBJ1-5 TRBD1 TRBV28 CASSRRQGRSQPQHF TGTGCCAGCAGTAGAAGACAGGGTCGTTCTCAGCCCCAGCATTTT
. TRBJ2-3 TRBD2 TRBV7-3 CASSPRGTSGSTDTQYF TGTGCCAGCAGCCCACGGGGGACTAGCGGGAGCACAGATACGCAGTATTTT
. TRBJ1-1 TRBD1 TRBV9 CASSPGPGGTEAFF TGTGCCAGCAGCCCGGGACCAGGGGGCACTGAAGCTTTCTTT
once TRBJ2-1 . TRBV4-1 CASSVGTAQSSYNEQFF TGCGCCAGCAGCGTCGGGACGGCCCAAAGCTCCTACAATGAGCAGTTCTTC
. TRBJ2-2 TRBD1 TRBV19 CASRRQGRFTGELFF TGTGCCAGTAGGAGACAGGGGAGGTTCACCGGGGAGCTGTTTTTT
. TRBJ2-1 . TRBV6-1 CASSARFGSSAYNEQFF TGTGCCAGCAGTGCCCGTTTTGGATCTAGCGCCTACAATGAGCAGTTCTTC
. TRBJ2-1 . TRBV15 CATSRVGGVNNEQFF TGTGCCACCAGCAGAGTCGGGGGTGTTAACAATGAGCAGTTCTTC
. TRBJ2-3 . TRBV27 CASSSDTDTQYF TGTGCCAGCAGTTCGGACACAGATACGCAGTATTTT
. TRBJ1-2 TRBD1 TRBV6-5 CASRKPRTGAYGYTF TGTGCCAGCAGAAAACCCCGGACAGGGGCCTATGGCTACACCTTC
. TRBJ1-2 TRBD1 TRBV7-9 CASSYRDRDGYTF TGTGCCAGCAGCTACCGGGACAGGGACGGCTACACCTTC
. TRBJ2-7 TRBD1 TRBV6-5 CASSGDRTREQYF TGTGCCAGCAGTGGGGACAGAACTCGGGAGCAGTACTTC
. TRBJ1-1 TRBD1 TRBV5-8 CASSYVQGRHTEAFF TGTGCCAGCAGCTATGTACAGGGGAGGCACACTGAAGCTTTCTTT
. TRBJ2-1 . TRBV14 CASSQRNEQFF TGTGCCAGCAGCCAGAGAAATGAGCAGTTCTTC
. TRBJ2-7 . TRBV30 CAWSLNHGEQYF TGTGCCTGGAGTCTAAACCATGGGGAGCAGTACTTC
. TRBJ2-1 TRBD2 TRBV5-4 CASSQRLAGVEQFF TGTGCCAGCAGCCAACGTCTAGCGGGAGTTGAGCAGTTCTTC
. TRBJ1-1 TRBD1 TRBV7-9 CASSLRTGALNTEAFF TGTGCCAGCAGCTTGCGGACAGGGGCACTGAACACTGAAGCTTTCTTT
. TRBJ2-7 . TRBV5-5 CASSLSLYEQYF TGTGCCAGCAGCTTGTCCCTATACGAGCAGTACTTC
. TRBJ2-7 . TRBV2 CASSVGRSYEQYF TGTGCCAGCAGTGTAGGTCGGTCCTACGAGCAGTACTTC
. TRBJ2-1 TRBD2 TRBV4-1 CASSQGGLAGEQGEQFF TGCGCCAGCAGCCAAGGGGGACTAGCGGGAGAACAGGGTGAGCAGTTCTTC
. TRBJ2-3 . TRBV7-2 CASSPGTDTQYF TGTGCCAGCAGCCCCGGCACAGATACGCAGTATTTT